A single sample is the source of the 9 T cell receptor beta chains below, sequenced in a study of shared clonotypes between healthy human individuals. Naive CD8 populations comprised CD45RO-negative cells positively selected for CCR7, excluding terminally differentiated effector memory CD45RA+ cells. Libraries were prepared by immunoSEQ multiplex PCR; TCRdb keeps only in-frame clonotypes and omits some of them. This sample has about 2.1 million clones, with around 95% found just once. Sequencing was performed on naive CD8+ T cells from PBMCs. Receptor source: a young man in good health. Some clones in this sample may be carry-over from other donors' samples.

V usage is TRBV19 and J usage is TRBJ2-7; TRBD1 aligns across 8 bases. Trimming cost V 6 bases and J 3 bases; bases outside gene matches: 7. The length of the CDR3 is 14 residues. Germline values: CDR1 LNHDA, CDR2 SQIVND (reference sequence). The CDR3 DNA reads as TGTGCCAGTAGCACGCGGGACAGGTACTACGAGCAGTACTTC. Its translation: CASSTRDRYYEQYF.

The chain is built from TRBV11-2 and TRBJ2-1, with 9 bases aligning to TRBD1. CDR1 is SGHAT, CDR2 FQNNGV, per germline. The V segment lost 3 bases and the J segment 6 bases; nucleotides outside the gene matches: 6. There are 15 residues in the CDR3. Here the CDR3 reads CASSFNRGPVNEQFF. CDR3 bases: TGTGCCAGCAGCTTTAACAGGGGGCCTGTCAATGAGCAGTTCTTC.

Turning to this clone: The same CDR3 can be traced to other DNA sequences in this sample. The rearrangement joins TRBV7-9 to TRBJ2-1; 7 bases map to TRBD2. The V and J ends lost 1 base and 4 bases, in that order; junction bases with no gene match: 1. The CDR3 totals 14 residues. Germline V gene lookup returns CDR1 SEHNR and CDR2 FQNEAQ (reference sequence). The CDR3 protein is CASSLEGGYNEQFF. The CDR3 DNA reads as TGTGCCAGCAGCTTAGAGGGAGGGTACAATGAGCAGTTCTTC.

V and J are TRBV2 and TRBJ2-2; 8 nucleotides agree with TRBD2. Germline lookup yields CDR1 SNHLY and CDR2 FYNNEI. With 7 bases clipped from V and 5 bases from J, the junction kept 6 bases outside the gene matches. This CDR3 has 14 amino acids. The CDR3 here is CASKGTSNTGELFF. The CDR3 coding sequence is TGTGCCAGCAAGGGGACTAGTAATACCGGGGAGCTGTTTTTT.

The V gene is TRBV7-6, the J gene TRBJ2-7; D possibly corresponds to TRBD1 (5 bases). The CDR3 contains 16 residues. Germline V lookup: CDR1 SGHVS, CDR2 FNYEAQ. Trimming stripped 1 base from V and 4 bases from J, with 17 bases between. The CDR3 coding sequence is TGTGCCAGCAGCTTAGGGGATCGGCAGGGTGGTTACGAGCAGTACTTC. Translating gives CASSLGDRQGGYEQYF.

This chain joins TRBV28 and TRBJ2-2; 10 bases are shared with TRBD2. Germline CDR1 reads MDHEN; CDR2 reads SYDVKM. J was trimmed by 0 bases and V by 3 bases; bases with no gene match: 1. The CDR3 has 16 amino acids. CDR3 sequence (DNA): TGTGCCAGCAGTTTGGGACTAGCGTCGAACACCGGGGAGCTGTTTTTT. This encodes CASSLGLASNTGELFF.

This clone was counted a few times. The same CDR3 can be traced to other DNA sequences in this sample. This chain connects TRBV7-9 to TRBJ1-1; D is uncertain. The CDR3 is 15 residues long. V dropped 1 base and J dropped 0 bases, with 9 bases sitting between them. Germline CDR1 and CDR2: SEHNR and FQNEAQ (reference sequence). The CDR3, as DNA: TGTGCCAGCAGCTTAGGACCAGGCATGAACACTGAAGCTTTCTTT. Translated: CASSLGPGMNTEAFF.

The chain carries TRBV5-4 and TRBJ2-3; D may be TRBD1 or TRBD2 (5 bases each). CDR1 and CDR2 from the germline V gene are SGHNT and YYREEE (reference sequence). The CDR3 is 16 residues long. V was clipped by 6 bases and J by 1 base, with 18 bases between them. The CDR3 sequence is CASTLRVRDGTDTQYF. The CDR3 DNA reads TGTGCCAGCACCCTCAGGGTACGGGATGGCACAGATACGCAGTATTTT.

This clone has only one observation. The V and J genes are TRBV5-1 and TRBJ2-4, with 7 bases lining up with TRBD1. V lost 4 bases and J lost 0; bases outside the gene matches: 13. Germline loops: CDR1 SGHRS, CDR2 YFSETQ. The CDR3 consists of 18 residues. CDR3 sequence (DNA): TGCGCCAGCAGCCCGGCAAGGGACAGAAATGAAGCCAAAAACATTCAGTACTTC. Protein: CASSPARDRNEAKNIQYF.